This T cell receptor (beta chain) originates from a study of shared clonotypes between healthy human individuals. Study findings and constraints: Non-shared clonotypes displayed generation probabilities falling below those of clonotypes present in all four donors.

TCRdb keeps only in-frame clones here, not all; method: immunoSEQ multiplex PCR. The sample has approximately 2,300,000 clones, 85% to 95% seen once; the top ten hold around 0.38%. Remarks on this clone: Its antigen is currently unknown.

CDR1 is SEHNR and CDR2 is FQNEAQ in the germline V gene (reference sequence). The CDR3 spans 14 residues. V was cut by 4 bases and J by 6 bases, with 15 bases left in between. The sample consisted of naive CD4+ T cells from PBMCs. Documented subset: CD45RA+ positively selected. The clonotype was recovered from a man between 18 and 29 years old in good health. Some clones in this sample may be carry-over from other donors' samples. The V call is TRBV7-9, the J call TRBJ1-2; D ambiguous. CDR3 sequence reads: CASSYPLSGDGYTF. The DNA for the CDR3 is TGTGCCAGCAGCTACCCCCTCTCCGGTGATGGCTACACCTTC.